The rows below give T cell receptor beta chains drawn from one sample of a study of blood T cell repertoires in COVID-19. Measured with immunoSEQ multiplex PCR; TCRdb has only the in-frame clones, and not every one. Of about 240,000 clones listed, approximately 90% are singletons. The material sequenced was PBMCs or T cells enriched from blood (not recorded which). All receptors come from a woman aged 30 to 39 who had recovered from COVID-19. Each CDR3 is given with its conserved first and last residue. Each record gives: D gene, clone size, J gene, V gene, CDR3 DNA, CDR3 protein. D genes are given only for firm matches. Not every row has a clone size; where given, it reads once, few, many or a size class.

D: -
size: -
J: TRBJ2-7
V: TRBV15
DNA: TGTGCCACCAGCCGGGACAAGTCCTACGAGCAGTACTTC
CDR3: CATSRDKSYEQYF

D: TRBD1
size: -
J: TRBJ2-6
V: TRBV27
DNA: TGTGCCAGCAGTGCCGGGACAGGGGGGACCCGGCGCGTGACTTTC
CDR3: CASSAGTGGTRRVTF

D: -
size: -
J: TRBJ2-6
V: TRBV3-1/TRBV3-2
DNA: TGTGCCAGCGAGGCTGCCGGGGCCAACGTCCTGACTTTC
CDR3: CASEAAGANVLTF

D: TRBD1
size: -
J: TRBJ2-1
V: TRBV30
DNA: TGTGCCTGGAATACAGGGGTGGGCCATGAGCAGTTCTTC
CDR3: CAWNTGVGHEQFF

D: TRBD2
size: -
J: TRBJ2-7
V: TRBV7-2
DNA: TGTGCCAGCAGCTCCGGACTAGCGGGAGTCCCCGAGCAGTACTTC
CDR3: CASSSGLAGVPEQYF

D: TRBD2
size: -
J: TRBJ2-5
V: TRBV9
DNA: TGTGCCAGCGGGAGGGGAGGGATGGAGACCCAGTACTTC
CDR3: CASGRGGMETQYF

D: -
size: -
J: TRBJ2-1
V: TRBV12-3/TRBV12-4
DNA: TGTGCCAGCAGTTTCGTCGATGAGCAGTTCTTC
CDR3: CASSFVDEQFF

D: TRBD1
size: -
J: TRBJ1-2
V: TRBV2
DNA: TGTGCCAGCAGACCCCGGGACAGGGAGAACTATGGCTACACCTTC
CDR3: CASRPRDRENYGYTF

D: TRBD1
size: -
J: TRBJ1-2
V: TRBV19
DNA: TGTGCCAGTACTCCACCGGGACAGCTCTATGGCTACACCTTC
CDR3: CASTPPGQLYGYTF

D: -
size: -
J: TRBJ1-1
V: TRBV4-2
DNA: TGTGCCAGCAGCCCCCACAGACAGGACACTGAAGCTTTCTTT
CDR3: CASSPHRQDTEAFF

D: TRBD1
size: -
J: TRBJ1-2
V: TRBV7-9
DNA: TGTGCCAGCAGCTCGACAGGGACAGGGAAAATTAACTATGGCTACACCTTC
CDR3: CASSSTGTGKINYGYTF

D: TRBD1
size: -
J: TRBJ1-2
V: TRBV5-8
DNA: TGTGCCAGCAGTTACCGGGACAGGGGTTTTGGCTACACCTTC
CDR3: CASSYRDRGFGYTF

D: TRBD2
size: -
J: TRBJ2-1
V: TRBV29-1
DNA: TGCAGCGTAGGGAGCGGGAGCGTTGCCTACAATGAGCAGTTCTTC
CDR3: CSVGSGSVAYNEQFF

D: TRBD1
size: -
J: TRBJ2-1
V: TRBV7-6
DNA: TGTGCCAGCAGCCACACGGGACAGGGGGCATATGAGCAGTTCTTC
CDR3: CASSHTGQGAYEQFF

D: -
size: once
J: TRBJ2-1
V: TRBV19
DNA: TGTGCCAGTAGTAAAAACAGGAACTCCGATGAGCAGTTCTTC
CDR3: CASSKNRNSDEQFF

D: TRBD2
size: -
J: TRBJ2-7
V: TRBV3-1/TRBV3-2
DNA: TGTGCCAGCGCCGGCGGGAGGGCCGTACACGAGCAGTACTTC
CDR3: CASAGGRAVHEQYF

D: TRBD1
size: -
J: TRBJ1-2
V: TRBV11-2
DNA: TGTGCCAGCAGCCCGACAGGGCCATACTATGGCTACACCTTC
CDR3: CASSPTGPYYGYTF

D: -
size: -
J: TRBJ2-5
V: TRBV5-1
DNA: TGCGCCAGCAGCTTACCGGGACACGAAGAGACCCAGTACTTC
CDR3: CASSLPGHEETQYF

D: -
size: -
J: TRBJ2-3
V: TRBV3-1/TRBV3-2
DNA: TGTGCCAGCAGCCAAGGAGGAGGGGGGGCGAGTTACACAGATACGCAGTATTTT
CDR3: CASSQGGGGASYTDTQYF

D: -
size: -
J: TRBJ2-2
V: TRBV7-9
DNA: TGTGCCAGCAGCTCCAAGAACACCGGGGAGCTGTTTTTT
CDR3: CASSSKNTGELFF

D: -
size: -
J: TRBJ2-3
V: TRBV20-1
DNA: TGCAGTGCTAGTTCTAGTGAAACAGATACGCAGTATTTT
CDR3: CSASSSETDTQYF

D: -
size: -
J: TRBJ2-2
V: TRBV7-3
DNA: TGTGCCAGCAGCGGCGGGACTGTGAACACCGGGGAGCTGTTTTTT
CDR3: CASSGGTVNTGELFF

D: -
size: -
J: TRBJ1-3
V: TRBV27
DNA: TGTGCCAGCAGTGTGACCCACAGGGAACCCGGAAACACCATATATTTT
CDR3: CASSVTHREPGNTIYF

D: -
size: -
J: TRBJ1-2
V: TRBV7-8
DNA: TGTGCCAGCACTATGGGGGGATCGTATGGCTACACCTTC
CDR3: CASTMGGSYGYTF

D: -
size: -
J: TRBJ2-1
V: TRBV27
DNA: TGTGCCAGCAGTTTATCCGCGGGAATTGTAAATGAGCAGTTCTTC
CDR3: CASSLSAGIVNEQFF

D: -
size: -
J: TRBJ2-2
V: TRBV18
DNA: TGTGCCAGTTCAAGGACTGACACCGGGGAGCTGTTTTTT
CDR3: CASSRTDTGELFF

D: -
size: -
J: TRBJ1-2
V: TRBV19
DNA: TGTGCCAGTAGTATCCACCAGACAGGCAATGGCTACACCTTC
CDR3: CASSIHQTGNGYTF

D: TRBD2
size: -
J: TRBJ2-2
V: TRBV29-1
DNA: TGCAGCGTTGAATCCGAGCTAGCGGGAGATACCGGGGAGCTGTTTTTT
CDR3: CSVESELAGDTGELFF

D: TRBD1
size: -
J: TRBJ1-2
V: TRBV19
DNA: TGTGCCAGTAGTCCACTAATATCGGGACAGGGGACCTATGGCTACACCTTC
CDR3: CASSPLISGQGTYGYTF

D: -
size: -
J: TRBJ2-1
V: TRBV15
DNA: TGTGCCACCAGCAGAGTGAGCCCTCCCGGCCGAGGCGGAAGGTACAATGAGCAGTTCTTC
CDR3: CATSRVSPPGRGGRYNEQFF

D: TRBD1
size: -
J: TRBJ2-7
V: TRBV13
DNA: TGTGCCAGCAGCTCAGGACAGGGCCGCTACGAGCAGTACTTC
CDR3: CASSSGQGRYEQYF

D: -
size: -
J: TRBJ2-1
V: TRBV7-8
DNA: TGTGCCAGCATAGGGGCAGAGGGGGTATGGTCCTACAATGAGCAGTTCTTC
CDR3: CASIGAEGVWSYNEQFF